This T cell receptor (beta chain) was recorded in a study of multiple sclerosis patients with progressive multifocal leukoencephalopathy. Study as a whole: The control group, sampled over time, had multiple sclerosis, received natalizumab and did not develop PML.

This CDR3 is built from 13 residues. V lost 4 bases to trimming and J lost 8 bases, with 11 bases between them. The V gene's germline CDR1 is MGHRA and CDR2 YSYEKL. The assay was immunoSEQ multiplex PCR, and TCRdb's table has in-frame clones only and misses some. The sample has 25,000 to 35,000 clones, around 90% seen once. As for time point: before natalizumab initiation. This clonotype originated in a human donor with multiple sclerosis. The sequenced material came from PBMCs. This rearrangement joins TRBV4-1 to TRBJ1-4; the D gene is possibly TRBD1 (5 bases). The chain's CDR3 is CASSLRVGEKLFF. CDR3 DNA: TGCGCCAGCAGCCTCAGGGTGGGCGAAAAACTGTTTTTT.